This is a list of T cell receptor beta chains from one sample in a study of shared clonotypes between healthy human individuals. Using immunoSEQ multiplex PCR, the repertoire was profiled, and TCRdb retains in-frame clones only, with some absent. The sample lists about 1 million clones, more than 60% seen once, with nearly 1.5% in the top ten. The specimen sequenced was memory CD4+ T cells sorted from blood. These receptor sequences come from a man between 18 and 35 years old in good health. Both conserved end residues are part of each CDR3. The order of the fields is V gene, CDR3 length, clone size, J gene, D gene, CDR3 protein, CDR3 DNA. D genes are given only for firm matches. Size is omitted from some rows. Given values are once, few, many or a class for expanded clones.

TRBV2,13,NA,TRBJ2-7,TRBD1,CASSEGTGGRQYF,TGTGCCAGCAGTGAAGGGACAGGGGGTAGGCAGTACTTC
TRBV30,13,NA,TRBJ1-1,TRBD1,CARTGTENTEAFF,TGTGCCAGAACCGGGACAGAGAACACTGAAGCTTTCTTT
TRBV15,14,NA,TRBJ1-6,NA,CATSRETGASPLHF,TGTGCCACCAGCAGAGAAACAGGAGCCTCACCCCTCCACTTT
TRBV19,14,few,TRBJ2-5,TRBD2,CASTSGTSRETQYF,TGTGCCAGTACCTCGGGGACTAGCAGAGAGACCCAGTACTTC
TRBV27,16,NA,TRBJ1-5,NA,CASSFRQPYSNQPQHF,TGTGCCAGCAGTTTTCGGCAGCCCTATAGCAATCAGCCCCAGCATTTT
TRBV6-5,15,NA,TRBJ2-3,TRBD1,CASSYGQGESDTQYF,TGTGCCAGCAGTTACGGGCAGGGGGAATCAGATACGCAGTATTTT
TRBV9,13,NA,TRBJ2-5,TRBD1,CASSVGQQETQYF,TGTGCCAGCAGCGTGGGACAGCAAGAGACCCAGTACTTC
TRBV10-3,16,NA,TRBJ2-1,NA,CAISDTPLGMENEQFF,TGTGCCATCAGTGACACCCCGTTGGGGATGGAGAATGAGCAGTTCTTC
TRBV5-6,17,NA,TRBJ2-2,TRBD1,CASSPGQGLMKTGELFF,TGTGCCAGCAGCCCGGGACAGGGGTTAATGAAAACCGGGGAGCTGTTTTTT
TRBV18,15,NA,TRBJ2-1,NA,CASSPPGREFNEQFF,TGTGCCAGCTCGCCCCCTGGGCGAGAGTTCAATGAGCAGTTCTTC
TRBV5-5,14,NA,TRBJ1-3,TRBD1,CASSWTGPGNTIYF,TGTGCCAGCAGTTGGACAGGTCCCGGAAACACCATATATTTT
TRBV23-1,14,NA,TRBJ2-4,NA,CASSRGQGGGIQYF,TGCGCCAGCAGTCGAGGGCAGGGGGGCGGCATTCAGTACTTC
TRBV29-1,11,NA,TRBJ1-2,NA,CSVSHRGGYTF,TGCAGCGTTTCTCACCGGGGGGGCTACACCTTC
TRBV18,18,NA,TRBJ2-7,TRBD1,CASSGGQGRNESSYEQYF,TGTGCCAGCTCGGGAGGACAGGGAAGGAATGAAAGTTCCTACGAGCAGTACTTC
TRBV4-1,16,NA,TRBJ2-5,TRBD2,CASSPGVAGKGETQYF,TGCGCCAGCAGCCCTGGGGTAGCGGGAAAGGGAGAGACCCAGTACTTC
TRBV5-4,14,NA,TRBJ1-2,NA,CASSGLAARDGYTF,TGTGCCAGCAGCGGTCTCGCCGCGAGGGATGGCTACACCTTC
TRBV6-5,13,NA,TRBJ1-2,NA,CASSQGGYYGYTF,TGTGCCAGCAGTCAAGGGGGGTACTATGGCTACACCTTC
TRBV7-3,12,NA,TRBJ2-7,TRBD1,CASSPTGGEQYF,TGTGCCAGCAGCCCGACAGGGGGCGAGCAGTACTTC
TRBV6-5,13,NA,TRBJ1-2,NA,CASSPGTTYGYTF,TGTGCCAGCAGTCCCGGGACAACCTATGGCTACACCTTC